These T cell receptor beta chains were read from a single sample in a study of blood T cell repertoires in COVID-19. Assay: immunoSEQ multiplex PCR; the TCRdb copy retains only in-frame clones and omits some. The data contain roughly 200,000 clones, roughly 80% of them seen just once; the ten biggest clones take up 6.9%. Sequencing used peripheral blood. The receptor set was obtained from a man in his fifties or sixties with acute or convalescent COVID-19. Each CDR3 is given with its conserved first and last residue. Fields, in order: D gene, J gene, V gene, clone size, CDR3 protein, CDR3 DNA. The D gene is left open where the match is weak. Clone size is stated in some rows and not others, as once, few, many or a class when expanded.

d_call: TRBD1
j_call: TRBJ1-1
v_call: TRBV3-1/TRBV3-2
clone_size: few
cdr3_aa: CASSQKGQGALNLGAFF
cdr3_nt: TGTGCCAGCAGCCAAAAGGGACAGGGGGCGCTCAATCTTGGAGCTTTCTTT

d_call: TRBD1
j_call: TRBJ1-1
v_call: TRBV12-3/TRBV12-4
clone_size: .
cdr3_aa: CASSPGQLTEAFF
cdr3_nt: TGTGCCAGCAGTCCGGGACAGCTCACTGAAGCTTTCTTT

d_call: .
j_call: TRBJ1-5
v_call: TRBV6-6
clone_size: .
cdr3_aa: CASSYSWGGSGQPQHF
cdr3_nt: TGTGCCAGCAGTTACTCTTGGGGAGGTAGCGGTCAGCCCCAGCATTTT

d_call: TRBD1
j_call: TRBJ1-4
v_call: TRBV6-6
clone_size: .
cdr3_aa: CASRGQGRGEKLFF
cdr3_nt: TGTGCCAGCAGAGGACAGGGGCGAGGAGAAAAACTGTTTTTT

d_call: .
j_call: TRBJ2-2
v_call: TRBV6-5
clone_size: .
cdr3_aa: CASRTIPLNTGELFF
cdr3_nt: TGTGCCAGCAGGACTATCCCATTGAACACCGGGGAGCTGTTTTTT

d_call: TRBD2
j_call: TRBJ2-7
v_call: TRBV27
clone_size: once
cdr3_aa: CASSYQAGLGYEQYF
cdr3_nt: TGTGCCAGCAGTTACCAAGCGGGACTCGGCTACGAGCAGTACTTC

d_call: .
j_call: TRBJ2-7
v_call: TRBV6-5
clone_size: .
cdr3_aa: CASSYRAGRNYEQYF
cdr3_nt: TGTGCCAGCAGTTATAGGGCAGGGAGGAACTACGAGCAGTACTTC

d_call: .
j_call: TRBJ2-3
v_call: TRBV19
clone_size: .
cdr3_aa: CASSRLELTDTQYF
cdr3_nt: TGTGCCAGTAGTCGGCTAGAGCTCACAGATACGCAGTATTTT

d_call: TRBD1
j_call: TRBJ1-4
v_call: TRBV19
clone_size: .
cdr3_aa: CASIETGAFEKLFF
cdr3_nt: TGTGCCAGTATCGAGACAGGGGCTTTTGAAAAACTGTTTTTT

d_call: .
j_call: TRBJ1-5
v_call: TRBV19
clone_size: few
cdr3_aa: CASSIPGHANQPQHF
cdr3_nt: TGTGCCAGTAGTATCCCCGGACATGCTAATCAGCCCCAGCATTTT

d_call: TRBD1
j_call: TRBJ1-2
v_call: TRBV10-3
clone_size: .
cdr3_aa: CAISESVGQGFIYGYTF
cdr3_nt: TGTGCCATCAGTGAGTCGGTGGGACAGGGTTTTATCTATGGCTACACCTTC

d_call: TRBD1
j_call: TRBJ1-2
v_call: TRBV30
clone_size: .
cdr3_aa: CAWTDRDYGYTF
cdr3_nt: TGTGCCTGGACTGACAGGGACTATGGCTACACCTTC

d_call: .
j_call: TRBJ2-7
v_call: TRBV10-3
clone_size: .
cdr3_aa: CAISEAGAKPYEQYF
cdr3_nt: TGTGCCATCAGTGAGGCAGGGGCTAAACCCTACGAGCAGTACTTC

d_call: .
j_call: TRBJ2-2
v_call: TRBV7-3
clone_size: .
cdr3_aa: CASSPSGGFGTGELFF
cdr3_nt: TGTGCCAGCAGCCCATCCGGGGGTTTCGGGACCGGGGAGCTGTTTTTT

d_call: TRBD2
j_call: TRBJ2-1
v_call: TRBV29-1
clone_size: .
cdr3_aa: CSVGAGLVLVYEQFF
cdr3_nt: TGCAGCGTTGGGGCGGGACTAGTTCTGGTCTATGAGCAGTTCTTC

d_call: TRBD2
j_call: TRBJ2-1
v_call: TRBV6-5
clone_size: .
cdr3_aa: CASSYSVLAGRNEQFF
cdr3_nt: TGTGCCAGCAGTTACTCGGTACTAGCGGGGCGGAATGAGCAGTTCTTC

d_call: TRBD2
j_call: TRBJ2-7
v_call: TRBV28
clone_size: few
cdr3_aa: CASTSGAGRPLEQYF
cdr3_nt: TGTGCCAGCACTAGCGGGGCAGGGCGTCCCCTCGAGCAGTACTTC

d_call: .
j_call: TRBJ1-1
v_call: TRBV6-6
clone_size: .
cdr3_aa: CASSSGGTEAFF
cdr3_nt: TGTGCCAGCAGTTCCGGGGGCACTGAAGCTTTCTTT

d_call: TRBD1
j_call: TRBJ1-6
v_call: TRBV5-5
clone_size: .
cdr3_aa: CASSRQQGSSYNSPLHF
cdr3_nt: TGTGCCAGCAGTCGACAACAGGGGAGCTCCTATAATTCACCCCTCCACTTT

d_call: .
j_call: TRBJ1-1
v_call: TRBV19
clone_size: .
cdr3_aa: CASTRVMNTEAFF
cdr3_nt: TGTGCCAGTACGCGGGTAATGAACACTGAAGCTTTCTTT

d_call: TRBD1
j_call: TRBJ2-1
v_call: TRBV7-9
clone_size: .
cdr3_aa: CASSPRGQGLYNEQFF
cdr3_nt: TGTGCCAGCAGCCCGCGGGGACAGGGACTTTACAATGAGCAGTTCTTC

d_call: .
j_call: TRBJ1-4
v_call: TRBV28
clone_size: .
cdr3_aa: CASSFPATNEKLFF
cdr3_nt: TGTGCCAGCAGTTTTCCCGCAACTAATGAAAAACTGTTTTTT

d_call: TRBD1
j_call: TRBJ1-2
v_call: TRBV10-3
clone_size: .
cdr3_aa: CAISAPPGTGGASGYTF
cdr3_nt: TGTGCCATCAGTGCCCCCCCCGGGACAGGGGGCGCGAGTGGCTACACCTTC

d_call: TRBD1
j_call: TRBJ1-2
v_call: TRBV11-2
clone_size: .
cdr3_aa: CASSLRTGLRGYTF
cdr3_nt: TGTGCCAGCAGCTTAAGGACAGGGTTGCGTGGCTACACCTTC

d_call: .
j_call: TRBJ2-1
v_call: TRBV24-1
clone_size: once
cdr3_aa: CATSDGGRSGNEQFF
cdr3_nt: TGTGCCACCAGTGATGGGGGGAGATCGGGCAATGAGCAGTTCTTC

d_call: TRBD1
j_call: TRBJ1-5
v_call: TRBV4-1
clone_size: .
cdr3_aa: CASSQDGTGFWPQHF
cdr3_nt: TGCGCCAGCAGCCAAGACGGGACAGGGTTTTGGCCCCAGCATTTT

d_call: .
j_call: TRBJ1-2
v_call: TRBV6-6
clone_size: .
cdr3_aa: CASSYGAQGYTF
cdr3_nt: TGTGCCAGCAGTTATGGGGCTCAAGGCTACACCTTC

d_call: TRBD1
j_call: TRBJ1-5
v_call: TRBV6-5
clone_size: once
cdr3_aa: CASSSLRQGVSRPQHF
cdr3_nt: TGTGCCAGCAGTTCCCTCAGACAGGGGGTATCAAGGCCCCAGCATTTT

d_call: .
j_call: TRBJ1-1
v_call: TRBV5-4
clone_size: .
cdr3_aa: CASSSGVGDTEAFF
cdr3_nt: TGTGCCAGCAGCTCAGGGGTTGGTGACACTGAAGCTTTCTTT

d_call: .
j_call: TRBJ2-7
v_call: TRBV5-6
clone_size: few
cdr3_aa: CASSTDPYEQYF
cdr3_nt: TGTGCCAGCAGCACAGATCCCTACGAGCAGTACTTC

d_call: .
j_call: TRBJ1-5
v_call: TRBV10-3
clone_size: .
cdr3_aa: CAIRSGGNQPQHF
cdr3_nt: TGTGCCATCAGGTCAGGCGGCAATCAGCCCCAGCATTTT

d_call: TRBD1
j_call: TRBJ1-2
v_call: TRBV7-2
clone_size: .
cdr3_aa: CASSLADRGGNYGYTF
cdr3_nt: TGTGCCAGCAGCTTGGCGGACAGGGGCGGAAACTATGGCTACACCTTC

d_call: .
j_call: TRBJ2-3
v_call: TRBV23-1
clone_size: .
cdr3_aa: CASSQRTPSTDTQYF
cdr3_nt: TGCGCCAGCAGTCAGAGGACACCGAGCACAGATACGCAGTATTTT

d_call: .
j_call: TRBJ1-2
v_call: TRBV15
clone_size: .
cdr3_aa: CATSRDVRWHTF
cdr3_nt: TGTGCCACCAGCAGAGATGTCAGGTGGCACACCTTC

d_call: TRBD2
j_call: TRBJ2-1
v_call: TRBV7-9
clone_size: .
cdr3_aa: CASSPASGGVSYNEQFF
cdr3_nt: TGTGCCAGCAGCCCAGCTAGCGGGGGAGTCTCCTACAATGAGCAGTTCTTC

d_call: .
j_call: TRBJ1-1
v_call: TRBV3-1/TRBV3-2
clone_size: once
cdr3_aa: CASSQGRGAFF
cdr3_nt: TGTGCCAGCAGCCAAGGACGGGGAGCTTTCTTT

d_call: TRBD1
j_call: TRBJ2-7
v_call: TRBV4-2
clone_size: .
cdr3_aa: CASSQEMTGAYEQYF
cdr3_nt: TGTGCCAGCAGCCAGGAGATGACAGGGGCCTACGAGCAGTACTTC

d_call: TRBD1
j_call: TRBJ1-1
v_call: TRBV19
clone_size: .
cdr3_aa: CASGGQGTEAFF
cdr3_nt: TGTGCCAGTGGAGGACAGGGGACTGAAGCTTTCTTT

d_call: TRBD1
j_call: TRBJ1-4
v_call: TRBV5-6
clone_size: .
cdr3_aa: CASSSPGQGGIGTNEKLFF
cdr3_nt: TGTGCCAGCAGCTCCCCGGGACAGGGCGGAATTGGAACTAATGAAAAACTGTTTTTT

d_call: .
j_call: TRBJ2-5
v_call: TRBV25-1
clone_size: .
cdr3_aa: CASSVNVLQETQYF
cdr3_nt: TGTGCCAGCAGTGTAAATGTTCTCCAAGAGACCCAGTACTTC

d_call: .
j_call: TRBJ2-7
v_call: TRBV15
clone_size: few
cdr3_aa: CATSRDVNNEQYF
cdr3_nt: TGTGCCACCAGCAGAGATGTGAACAACGAGCAGTACTTC

d_call: TRBD2
j_call: TRBJ2-2
v_call: TRBV9
clone_size: .
cdr3_aa: CASSARTSGSTGELFF
cdr3_nt: TGTGCCAGCAGCGCCCGGACTAGTGGTAGCACCGGGGAGCTGTTTTTT

d_call: .
j_call: TRBJ1-3
v_call: TRBV4-3
clone_size: .
cdr3_aa: CASSLGRSGGNTIYF
cdr3_nt: TGCGCCAGCAGCTTAGGGAGGAGTGGTGGAAACACCATATATTTT

d_call: TRBD2
j_call: TRBJ2-7
v_call: TRBV18
clone_size: .
cdr3_aa: CASSPIAGGASYEQYF
cdr3_nt: TGTGCCAGCTCACCAATCGCCGGGGGGGCGTCCTACGAGCAGTACTTC

d_call: .
j_call: TRBJ1-1
v_call: TRBV6-6
clone_size: .
cdr3_aa: CASSHLGHLNTEAFF
cdr3_nt: TGTGCCAGCAGTCACTTGGGACACTTGAACACTGAAGCTTTCTTT

d_call: .
j_call: TRBJ1-6
v_call: TRBV27
clone_size: .
cdr3_aa: CASSLGGGSPLHF
cdr3_nt: TGTGCCAGCAGTTTGGGCGGAGGCTCACCCCTCCACTTT

d_call: .
j_call: TRBJ2-7
v_call: TRBV24-1
clone_size: .
cdr3_aa: CATSGTGQRSYEQYF
cdr3_nt: TGTGCCACCAGTGGTACTGGACAGAGATCCTACGAGCAGTACTTC

d_call: .
j_call: TRBJ1-2
v_call: TRBV2
clone_size: .
cdr3_aa: CASSHPPTGFEGYTF
cdr3_nt: TGTGCCAGCAGTCATCCCCCAACAGGGTTCGAGGGCTACACCTTC